What follows are 31 T cell receptor beta chains derived from one specimen sequenced in a study of cytomegalovirus exposure and HLA in healthy donors. The PCR made use of 60 Vbeta and 13 Jbeta primers. The protocol was immunoSEQ multiplex PCR, while the TCRdb copy is restricted to in-frame clones and leaves out a portion. The table lists some 97,000 clones, 79% of them singletons. The sample was PBMCs. The receptors here all came from a female donor in good health and CMV-seropositive.

The rearrangement links TRBV5-7 to TRBJ1-5, with 10 positions matching TRBD1. TRBV5-7 is given ORF status, its function remaining uncertain. Germline trimming cut 4 bases from V and 6 bases from J; bases unmatched to any gene: 7. The CDR3 has 15 residues. The chain's CDR3 is CASSPGQGWGQPQHF. CDR3 sequence (DNA): TGTGCCAGCAGCCCGGGACAGGGGTGGGGTCAGCCCCAGCATTTT.

The V call is TRBV6-5, the J call TRBJ2-3; 10 nucleotides agree with TRBD2. Germline values: CDR1 MNHEY, CDR2 SVGAGI. Losses at the gene ends were 7 bases for V and 0 bases for J; bases not matched to a gene: 4. This CDR3 is built from 15 residues. CDR3 in DNA: TGTGCCAGCAACCCGACTAGCGGGAGCACAGATACGCAGTATTTT. Translation gives CASNPTSGSTDTQYF.

As DNA, the CDR3 is TGTGCCAGCAGCACCCTGGACAGGCCAGATACGCAGTATTTT. This codes for CASSTLDRPDTQYF. This chain uses TRBV7-9 with TRBJ2-3; 7 bases are a match to TRBD1. CDR3 length: 14 amino acids. Germline trimming cut 5 bases from V and 4 bases from J; bases unmatched to any gene: 6. CDR1 SEHNR and CDR2 FQNEAQ come from the germline V gene (reference sequence). Filled out from reference TRBV7-9 and TRBJ2-3, the complete variable domain reads DTGVSQNPRHKITKRGQNVTFRCDPISEHNRLYWYRQTLGQGPEFLTYFQNEAQLEKSRLLSDRFSAERPKGSFSTLEIQRTEQGDSAMYLCASSTLDRPDTQYFGPGTRLTVL.

This chain joins TRBV20-1 and TRBJ2-3; D unresolved. This CDR3 is built from 10 residues. V gave up 4 bases and J gave up 5 bases, with 4 bases separating them. Per the germline V gene, CDR1 is DFQATT and CDR2 is SNEGSKA (reference sequence). The CDR3 sequence: CSATRDTQYF. DNA of the CDR3: TGCAGTGCTACCCGAGATACGCAGTATTTT.

The chain employs TRBV10-2 and TRBJ2-5, with TRBD2 matching 8 bases. The V gene's germline CDR1 is WSHSY and CDR2 SAAADI. J lost 2 bases, V lost 0 bases, and 8 bases had no gene match. The CDR3 consists of 17 residues. CDR3 bases: TGCGCCAGCAGTGAGTCGGCGAGACTAGCGAGACAAGAGACCCAGTACTTC. This encodes CASSESARLARQETQYF.

Only a few counts were recorded for this clone. The same CDR3 is also encoded by other DNA sequences in this sample. The chain combines TRBV19 with TRBJ1-1; the D gene is possibly TRBD1 (6 bases). CDR1 is LNHDA and CDR2 is SQIVND in the germline V gene (reference sequence). CDR3 length: 15 amino acids. V lost 5 bases and J 0 bases, leaving 13 bases between the germline ends. In DNA, the CDR3 is TGTGCCAGTAGTTCACGGACAGAAGTGAACACTGAAGCTTTCTTT. It encodes CASSSRTEVNTEAFF.

The rearrangement joins TRBV19 to TRBJ2-7; 8 bases are shared with TRBD1. With 0 bases clipped from V and 5 bases from J, the junction kept 6 bases outside the gene matches. The CDR3 runs to 15 residues. Germline V CDR1 and CDR2: LNHDA, SQIVND (reference sequence). The CDR3 sequence is CASSIDQGAGNEQYF. The CDR3 DNA is TGTGCCAGTAGTATAGATCAGGGGGCCGGAAACGAGCAGTACTTC.

A single count supports this clone. The chain has TRBV5-5 and TRBJ2-7; D is unresolved. The V and J ends lost 6 bases and 0 bases respectively, with 13 bases between them. The CDR3 consists of 14 residues. Germline CDR1 reads SGHKS; CDR2 reads YYEKEE (reference sequence). CDR3 bases: TGTGCCAGCACCCTCATCCTTAGCTCCTACGAGCAGTACTTC. Amino acid sequence: CASTLILSSYEQYF.

Concerning this clone: One end of the junction varies from germline; a read error may be responsible. CDR3 DNA: TGTTCCAGCAGCTCTCGGGAGTACCAAGAGACCCAGTACTTC. Translated: CSSSSREYQETQYF. The chain links TRBV7-9 to TRBJ2-5; D is possibly TRBD2 (6 bases). From germline, CDR1 is SEHNR and CDR2 FQNEAQ (reference sequence). There are 14 residues in the CDR3.

The CDR3: CASTPVTGEQYF. In DNA form, the CDR3 reads TGTGCCAGCACCCCGGTCACGGGCGAGCAGTACTTC. The rearrangement links TRBV6-1 to TRBJ2-7, with D uncertain. Trimming removed 7 bases from V and 6 bases from J, with 13 bases in between. CDR1 MNHNS and CDR2 SASEGT come from the germline V gene. This CDR3 has 12 amino acids.

The chain is built from TRBV2 and TRBJ2-7, with unresolved D. V dropped 5 bases and J dropped 3 bases, with 8 bases sitting between them. The CDR3 is made up of 12 amino acids. The V gene's germline CDR1 is SNHLY and CDR2 FYNNEI. CDR3: CASSLGRYEQYF. In nucleotides, the CDR3 is TGTGCCAGCAGTCTAGGTCGCTACGAGCAGTACTTC.

The chain has TRBV5-6 and TRBJ2-3, with a possible D match to TRBD1 (6 bases). This CDR3 has 16 residues. Germline assignment: CDR1 SGHDT and CDR2 YYEEEE. Trimming pared 0 bases from V and 1 base from J, leaving 12 bases between. CDR3 loop: CASSLAGQHGTDTQYF. DNA of the CDR3: TGTGCCAGCAGCTTGGCTGGACAGCACGGCACAGATACGCAGTATTTT.

Turning to this clone: Other DNA sequences in the same sample also yield this CDR3. The chain combines TRBV5-6 with TRBJ1-5; 10 bases fit TRBD1. The CDR3 runs to 15 residues. CDR1 and CDR2 from the germline V gene are SGHDT and YYEEEE. Trimming took 0 bases from V and 7 from J; bases not matched to a gene: 4. In nucleotides, the CDR3 is TGTGCCAGCAGCTTGGCCGGGACAGGGGACCAGCCCCAGCATTTT. Translation gives CASSLAGTGDQPQHF. The variable domain in full, with the rest retrieved from reference TRBV5-6 and TRBJ1-5, is DAGVTQSPTHLIKTRGQQVTLRCSPKSGHDTVSWYQQALGQGPQFIFQYYEEEERQRGNFPDRFSGHQFPNYSSELNVNALLLGDSALYLCASSLAGTGDQPQHFGDGTRLSIL.

The chain couples TRBV7-2 to TRBJ2-3; D is possibly TRBD2 (5 bases). This CDR3 comprises 16 residues. Germline V gives CDR1 SGHTA, CDR2 FQGNSA. V dropped 1 base and J dropped 2 bases, with 13 bases sitting between them. The CDR3 here is CASSLGAGLNTDTQYF. The CDR3 DNA reads TGTGCCAGCAGCTTAGGGGCGGGTCTAAACACAGATACGCAGTATTTT.

V usage is TRBV7-9 and J usage is TRBJ1-2; D possibly corresponds to TRBD1 (6 bases). Germline lookup yields CDR1 SEHNR and CDR2 FQNEAQ (reference sequence). The ends were cut back, 5 bases at V and 5 bases at J, with 9 bases in the middle. The CDR3 is 12 residues long. This chain's CDR3 is CASSIGQYGYTF. The CDR3, as DNA: TGTGCCAGCAGCATAGGACAGTATGGCTACACCTTC.

The rearrangement uses TRBV30 and TRBJ1-2; D is perhaps TRBD1 (5 bases). Between the trimmed V and J ends, which lost 2 bases and 7 bases, there was a span of 11 bases. The CDR3 extends over 12 amino acids. The V gene's germline CDR1 is GTSNPN and CDR2 SVGIG (reference sequence). This CDR3 reads CAWSSGLFGYTF. CDR3 nucleotide sequence: TGTGCCTGGAGTTCAGGGCTCTTTGGCTACACCTTC.

This clone was observed a few times. V usage is TRBV6-6 and J usage is TRBJ1-2; TRBD1 aligns across 9 bases. Unmatched junction bases numbered 3, after V lost 0 bases and J lost 4 bases. The germline V gene has CDR1 MNHNY and CDR2 SVGAGI (reference sequence). The length of the CDR3 is 15 residues. In DNA, the CDR3 is TGTGCCAGCAGTTACTCCGGGACAGGGCTCTATGGCTACACCTTC. It encodes CASSYSGTGLYGYTF.

The V call is TRBV7-2, the J call TRBJ2-2, with 10 bases aligning to TRBD2. V lost 2 bases and J lost 2; bases outside the gene matches: 5. In germline, CDR1 is SGHTA, CDR2 FQGNSA. The CDR3 has 17 residues. The CDR3 region is CASSLRRTSGNTGELFF. The CDR3 coding sequence is TGTGCCAGCAGCTTAAGGCGGACTAGCGGAAACACCGGGGAGCTGTTTTTT.

The chain employs TRBV7-2 and TRBJ2-1, with 12 nucleotides matching TRBD2. J was trimmed by 9 bases and V by 2 bases; bases with no gene match: 11. CDR3 size: 17 residues. Looked up from germline, CDR1 is SGHTA and CDR2 is FQGNSA. CDR3 residues: CASSLRASGGGSGEQFF. CDR3 sequence (DNA): TGTGCCAGCAGCTTAAGGGCTAGCGGGGGGGGTTCGGGTGAGCAGTTCTTC.

This clone has only a few counts. V and J are TRBV29-1 and TRBJ1-3, with TRBD1 matching over 7 bases. CDR1 is SQVTM and CDR2 is ANQGSEA in the germline V gene. This CDR3 contains 12 residues. With 4 bases clipped from V and 7 bases from J, the junction kept 4 bases outside the gene matches. The CDR3, as DNA: TGCAGCGTTGCCCAGGGGGAGAACACCATATATTTT. This translates into CSVAQGENTIYF.

The gene calls are TRBV6-5 and TRBJ1-1; 7 bases map to TRBD1. CDR1 MNHEY and CDR2 SVGAGI come from the germline V gene. V lost 0 bases, J lost 5 bases, and 6 bases stayed unmatched. The CDR3 extends over 15 amino acids. The CDR3 DNA reads as TGTGCCAGCAGTTACTCGCCACCCAGGGGGACTGAAGCTTTCTTT. This translates into CASSYSPPRGTEAFF.

The rearrangement uses TRBV6-6 and TRBJ1-2, with TRBD1 identical over 7 bases. The CDR3 covers 15 residues. V dropped 2 bases and J dropped 7; count of bases not matched to a gene: 10. Germline lookup yields CDR1 MNHNY and CDR2 SVGAGI (reference sequence). The chain's CDR3 is CASSYLGGGSFGYTF. Here the CDR3 DNA reads TGTGCCAGCAGTTACCTAGGGGGCGGCTCATTTGGCTACACCTTC.

The rearrangement uses TRBV27 and TRBJ2-7, with 14 bases aligning to TRBD2. Germline assignment: CDR1 MNHEY and CDR2 SMNVEV (reference sequence). The CDR3 contains 17 residues. V dropped 0 bases and J dropped 7; count of bases not matched to a gene: 8. DNA of the CDR3: TGTGCCAGCAGTTTATCTAAGGGACTAGCGGGAGTAGGGGAGCAGTACTTC. This sequence encodes CASSLSKGLAGVGEQYF.

The genes are TRBV9 and TRBJ2-1; D unresolved. In germline, CDR1 is SGDLS, CDR2 YYNGEE. V lost 4 bases to trimming and J lost 3 bases, with 14 bases between them. The CDR3 length is 15 residues. This CDR3 reads CASSPRVAFYNEQFF. As DNA, the CDR3 is TGTGCCAGCAGCCCCCGGGTAGCATTCTACAATGAGCAGTTCTTC. Variable domain in full (rest from reference TRBV9 and TRBJ2-1): DSGVTQTPKHLITATGQRVTLRCSPRSGDLSVYWYQQSLDQGLQFLIQYYNGEERAKGNILERFSAQQFPDLHSELNLSSLELGDSALYFCASSPRVAFYNEQFFGPGTRLTVL.

The V gene is TRBV10-3, the J gene TRBJ2-5; 12 bases map to TRBD1. After removal of 4 bases from V and 3 bases from J, the junction contained 3 bases not matched to a gene. The germline gives CDR1 ENHRY, CDR2 SYGVKD. CDR3 size: 15 residues. CDR3 loop: CAISAGTGGEETQYF. The CDR3 bases are TGTGCCATCAGTGCCGGGACAGGGGGCGAAGAGACCCAGTACTTC.

V and J are TRBV2 and TRBJ1-2; 8 bases fit TRBD1. Germline CDR1 and CDR2: SNHLY and FYNNEI. V gave up 7 bases and J gave up 8 bases; unmatched junction bases: 3. The CDR3 is 11 amino acids. DNA for the CDR3: TGTGCCAGCACGGCAGGGGGCGGCTACACCTTC. The encoded protein is CASTAGGGYTF.

V and J are TRBV27 and TRBJ2-2; perhaps TRBD2 as D (5 bases). Trimming took off 3 bases at V and 5 bases at J, with 7 bases between the two ends. The length of the CDR3 is 13 residues. The germline CDR1 and CDR2 sequences are MNHEY and SMNVEV (reference sequence). The CDR3: CASSFRGTGELFF. The DNA for the CDR3 is TGTGCCAGCAGTTTCCGGGGTACCGGGGAGCTGTTTTTT.

DNA of the CDR3: TGTGCCAGCAGTTTGACCCGGTATAGGGGTGGCTACACCTTC. Translation gives CASSLTRYRGGYTF. The gene calls are TRBV6-6 and TRBJ1-2, with D maybe TRBD1 (5 bases). This CDR3 spans 14 amino acids. Trimming removed 4 bases at V and 7 bases at J, with 16 bases between. Per germline, CDR1 MNHNY and CDR2 SVGAGI (reference sequence).

V and J are TRBV10-2 and TRBJ1-2, with TRBD1 identical over 7 bases. The CDR3 spans 15 residues. Trimming at V came to 2 bases and at J to 4 bases, leaving 7 bases not matched to a gene. The germline V gene encodes CDR1 WSHSY and CDR2 SAAADI. This CDR3 is CASSEKRQGGYGYTF. The CDR3 region has the DNA TGCGCCAGCAGTGAGAAGAGACAGGGCGGCTATGGCTACACCTTC.

Details on this clone: Within the sample, other DNA sequences also encode this same CDR3. This chain links TRBV7-2 with TRBJ2-2; 12 bases line up with TRBD1. Trimming at V came to 5 bases and at J to 9 bases, leaving 4 bases not matched to a gene. CDR3 length: 14 amino acids. Germline assignment: CDR1 SGHTA and CDR2 FQGNSA. The CDR3 DNA is TGTGCCAGCAGCCGGGACAGGGGGCTTCGGGAGCTGTTTTTT. This codes for CASSRDRGLRELFF.

This chain connects TRBV27 to TRBJ2-7; perhaps TRBD2 as D (6 bases). The V end was cut by 5 bases, the J end by 3 bases, with 14 bases between. CDR3 length: 14 amino acids. Germline assignment: CDR1 MNHEY and CDR2 SMNVEV (reference sequence). CDR3 bases: TGTGCCAGCAGTAGTCGGGGGAGTATCTACGAGCAGTACTTC. Protein: CASSSRGSIYEQYF.